The sequence of this T cell receptor (beta chain) was determined in a study of blood T cell repertoires in COVID-19. Across the whole study: The United States, Italy and Spain were the sources of the acute and convalescent COVID-19 samples. Nucleic acid was either cDNA or gDNA, and it came from T cells, B-cell-depleted T cells, or PBMCs.

Methods used by the authors: Reference gene primer amplification gave estimated nucleated cell counts. The table came from immunoSEQ multiplex PCR; TCRdb's copy has only in-frame clones and leaves some out. The V and J calls and clone size are taken from that table; D and trimming were inferred from the DNA. The data contain roughly 140,000 clones, 80% to 90% of them singletons. The CDR3 totals 14 residues. V lost 5 bases, J lost 7 bases, and 3 bases stayed unmatched. Germline V gene lookup returns CDR1 LNHDA and CDR2 SQIVND (reference sequence). The sample was peripheral blood. The chain couples TRBV19 to TRBJ1-6; 9 bases fit TRBD1. This receptor was obtained from a man in his sixties or seventies with acute or convalescent COVID-19. For the CDR3, the DNA is TGTGCCAGTAGTCTCGGACAGGGGAATTCACCCCTCCACTTT. Translating it yields CASSLGQGNSPLHF.